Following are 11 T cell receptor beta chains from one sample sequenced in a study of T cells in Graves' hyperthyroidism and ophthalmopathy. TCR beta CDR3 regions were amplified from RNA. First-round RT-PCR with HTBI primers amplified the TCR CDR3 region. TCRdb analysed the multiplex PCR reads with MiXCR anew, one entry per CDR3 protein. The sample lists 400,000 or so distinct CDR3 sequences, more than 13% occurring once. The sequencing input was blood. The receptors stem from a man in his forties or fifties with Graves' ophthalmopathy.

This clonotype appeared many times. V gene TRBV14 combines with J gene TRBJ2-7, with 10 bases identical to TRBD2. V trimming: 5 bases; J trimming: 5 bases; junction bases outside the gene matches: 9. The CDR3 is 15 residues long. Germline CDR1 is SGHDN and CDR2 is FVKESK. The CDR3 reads CASSTVLAGVHEQYF. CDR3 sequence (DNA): TGTGCCAGCAGCACTGTCCTAGCGGGAGTCCACGAGCAGTACTTC. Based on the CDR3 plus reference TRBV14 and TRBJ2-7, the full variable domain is EAGVTQFPSHSVIEKGQTVTLRCDPISGHDNLYWYRRVMGKEIKFLLHFVKESKQDESGMPNNRFLAERTGGTYSTLKVQPAELEDSGVYFCASSTVLAGVHEQYFGPGTRLTVT.

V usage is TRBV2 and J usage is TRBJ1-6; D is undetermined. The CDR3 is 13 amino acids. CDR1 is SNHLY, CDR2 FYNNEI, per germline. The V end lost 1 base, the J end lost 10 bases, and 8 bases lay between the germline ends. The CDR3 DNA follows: TGTGCCAGCAGTGAAGGGGGTTGGTCACCCCTCCACTTT. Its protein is CASSEGGWSPLHF.

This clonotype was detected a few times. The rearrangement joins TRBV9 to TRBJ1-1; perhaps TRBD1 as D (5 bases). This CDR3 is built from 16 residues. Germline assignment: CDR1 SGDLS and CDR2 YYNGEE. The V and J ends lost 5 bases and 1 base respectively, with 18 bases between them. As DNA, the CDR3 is TGTGCCAGCAGACGAGACGACGGGGGGGGGAACACTGAAGCTTTCTTT. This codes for CASRRDDGGGNTEAFF.

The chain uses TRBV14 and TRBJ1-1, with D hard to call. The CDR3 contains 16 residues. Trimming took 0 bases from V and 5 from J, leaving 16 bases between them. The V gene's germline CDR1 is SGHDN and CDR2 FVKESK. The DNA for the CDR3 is TGTGCCAGCAGCCAAGATTTGGTCTGGGTTTGGACTGAAGCTTTCTTT. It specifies CASSQDLVWVWTEAFF.

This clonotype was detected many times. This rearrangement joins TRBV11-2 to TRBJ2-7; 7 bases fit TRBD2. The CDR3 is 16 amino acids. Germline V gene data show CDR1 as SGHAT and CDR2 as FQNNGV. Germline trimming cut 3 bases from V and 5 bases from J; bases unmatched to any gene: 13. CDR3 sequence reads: CASSFLAAGVVNEQYF. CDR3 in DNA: TGTGCCAGCAGCTTCCTAGCTGCGGGAGTAGTAAACGAGCAGTACTTC. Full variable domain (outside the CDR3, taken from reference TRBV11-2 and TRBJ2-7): EAGVAQSPRYKIIEKRQSVAFWCNPISGHATLYWYQQILGQGPKLLIQFQNNGVVDDSQLPKDRFSAERLKGVDSTLKIQPAKLEDSAVYLCASSFLAAGVVNEQYFGPGTRLTVT.

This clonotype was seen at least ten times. The CDR3: CSARVPSRSSYEQYF. The CDR3 nucleotides read TGCAGTGCTAGAGTTCCTAGCAGGAGCTCCTACGAGCAGTACTTC. The chain uses TRBV20-1 and TRBJ2-7; tentative D call: TRBD2 (5 bases). The germline V gene has CDR1 DFQATT and CDR2 SNEGSKA (reference sequence). The CDR3 is 15 residues long. V dropped 1 base and J dropped 0 bases, with 13 bases sitting between them.

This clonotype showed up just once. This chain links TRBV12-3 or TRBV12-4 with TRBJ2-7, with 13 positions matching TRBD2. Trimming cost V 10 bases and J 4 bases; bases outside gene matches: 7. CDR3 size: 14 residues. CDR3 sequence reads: CATSLTSGRYEQYF. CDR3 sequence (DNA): TGTGCCACCTCTCTGACTAGCGGGAGGTACGAGCAGTACTTC.

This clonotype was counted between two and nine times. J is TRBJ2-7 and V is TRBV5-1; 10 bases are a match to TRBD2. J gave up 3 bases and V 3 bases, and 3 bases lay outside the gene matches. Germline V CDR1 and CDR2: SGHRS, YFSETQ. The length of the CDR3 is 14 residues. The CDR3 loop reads CASSSGTSDYEQYF. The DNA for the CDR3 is TGCGCCAGCAGCTCCGGGACTAGCGACTACGAGCAGTACTTC.

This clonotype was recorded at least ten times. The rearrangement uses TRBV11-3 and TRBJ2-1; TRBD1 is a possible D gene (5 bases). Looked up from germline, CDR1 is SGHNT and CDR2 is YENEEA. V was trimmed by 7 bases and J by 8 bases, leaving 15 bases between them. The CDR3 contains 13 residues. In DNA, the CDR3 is TGTGCCAGCACCTCAGGGTGGCGAGATGAGCAGTTCTTC. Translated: CASTSGWRDEQFF.

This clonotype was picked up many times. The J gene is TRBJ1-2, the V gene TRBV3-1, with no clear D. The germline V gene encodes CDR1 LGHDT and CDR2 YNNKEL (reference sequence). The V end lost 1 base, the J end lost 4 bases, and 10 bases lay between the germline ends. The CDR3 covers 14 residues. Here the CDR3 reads CASSQGGFRYGYTF. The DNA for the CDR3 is TGTGCCAGCAGCCAAGGAGGGTTCCGCTATGGCTACACCTTC.

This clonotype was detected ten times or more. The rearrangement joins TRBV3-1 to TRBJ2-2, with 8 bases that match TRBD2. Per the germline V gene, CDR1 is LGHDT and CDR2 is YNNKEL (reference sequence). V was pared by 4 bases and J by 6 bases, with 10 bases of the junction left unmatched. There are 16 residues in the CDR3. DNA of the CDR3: TGTGCCAGCAGCCGTGGACTAGCAGGAGTTCCCGGGGAGCTGTTTTTT. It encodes CASSRGLAGVPGELFF.